This TCR beta chain was found in a study of beta chain features in type 1 diabetes. Study-level information: The number of sorted cells examined across all samples was under 130,000,000. General study findings and limits: Compared to healthy donors, patients appeared to have naive, central memory and Treg TCRB repertoires that were more alike.

Germline CDR1 LGHNA, CDR2 YNFKEQ. Trimming stripped 4 bases from V and 8 bases from J, with 15 bases between. The CDR3 consists of 14 residues. Reverse transcription of all isolated RNA meant that expressed TCRB transcripts were sequenced. Some clones are missing from TCRdb's copy, which holds only in-frame ones; the method was immunoSEQ multiplex PCR. The sample has hundreds of thousands of clones, roughly 12% seen once. As for this clone: The antigen remains undetermined.

Every single donor gave one heparinised blood draw, and these averaged roughly 120 mL. Cell sorting via CD45RO/CCR7/CD25/CD127/CD95/CD27 was performed to obtain CD4+ naive, central memory, regulatory and stem cell-like memory cells. The sequence derives from a man younger than 35 in good health. The specimen was naive CD4+ T cells from blood. The V gene is TRBV4-2, the J gene TRBJ1-5; D possibly corresponds to TRBD1 (5 bases). CDR3 bases: TGTGCCAGCAGCCTCCTGGGAACAGGCAAGCCCCAGCATTTT. Translated, it gives CASSLLGTGKPQHF.